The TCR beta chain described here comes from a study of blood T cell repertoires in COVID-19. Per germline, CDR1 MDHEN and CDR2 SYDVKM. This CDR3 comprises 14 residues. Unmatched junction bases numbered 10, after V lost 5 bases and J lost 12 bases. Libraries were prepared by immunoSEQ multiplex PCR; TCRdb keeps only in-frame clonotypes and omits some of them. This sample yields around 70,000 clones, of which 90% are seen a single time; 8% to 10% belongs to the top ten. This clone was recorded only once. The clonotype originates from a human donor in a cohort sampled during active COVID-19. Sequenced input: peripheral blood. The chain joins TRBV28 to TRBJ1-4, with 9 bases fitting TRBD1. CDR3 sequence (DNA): TGTGCCAGCAGTCCAACAGGGGGCGGGGGACAACTGTTTTTT. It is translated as CASSPTGGGGQLFF.